A single sample gave rise to the 16 T cell receptor beta chains below, sequenced in a study of vaccination and CD4 T cells after COVID-19. Each CDR3 protein gets one entry after TCRdb re-called the PCR reads with MiXCR. Among just over 20,000 distinct CDR3 sequences listed, roughly 50% were seen once. The source was CD4+ T cells from blood, collected before SARS-CoV-2 vaccination. Every receptor here comes from a human donor who had recovered from COVID-19.

This chain joins TRBV19 and TRBJ1-1; 8 bases agree with TRBD1. This CDR3 has 16 residues. V lost 7 bases, J lost 1 base, and 11 bases stayed unmatched. The germline gives CDR1 LNHDA, CDR2 SQIVND (reference sequence). As DNA, the CDR3 is TGTGCCAGTATCGGCAGGGGGCGTTCCGGGAACACTGAAGCTTTCTTT. Translated: CASIGRGRSGNTEAFF. The entire variable domain, with the rest obtained from reference TRBV19 and TRBJ1-1, is as follows: DGGITQSPKYLFRKEGQNVTLSCEQNLNHDAMYWYRQDPGQGLRLIYYSQIVNDFQKGDIAEGYSVSREKKESFPLTVTSAQKNPTAFYLCASIGRGRSGNTEAFFGQGTRLTVV.

This clonotype counts as medium-sized (0.01 to 0.1%). This sequence joins TRBV20-1 and TRBJ2-7, with D possibly being TRBD2 (6 bases). Trimming removed 3 bases from V and 4 bases from J, with 16 bases in between. The germline V gene encodes CDR1 DFQATT and CDR2 SNEGSKA (reference sequence). The CDR3 length is 14 residues. In nucleotides, the CDR3 is TGCAGTGCTAGGACCCCAGGCGGGATGTACGAGCAGTACTTC. Translating it yields CSARTPGGMYEQYF.

This clonotype was counted once. V gene TRBV2 combines with J gene TRBJ1-5; no reliable D call. Trimming stripped 6 bases from V and 5 bases from J, with 5 bases between. Germline V gene data show CDR1 as SNHLY and CDR2 as FYNNEI. The CDR3 length is 11 residues. This chain's CDR3 is CASRLYQPQHF. The CDR3 DNA reads TGTGCCAGCAGGCTGTATCAGCCCCAGCATTTT.

There are a few counts of this clonotype. V gene TRBV28 combines with J gene TRBJ1-1; D not certain. Germline V lookup: CDR1 MDHEN, CDR2 SYDVKM. CDR3 length: 13 residues. Trimming removed 6 bases from V and 6 bases from J, with 14 bases in between. As DNA, the CDR3 is TGTGCCAGCAGGTTGCAGGAGTGGGCTGAAGCTTTCTTT. It translates to CASRLQEWAEAFF.

The chain uses TRBV2 and TRBJ1-5; no reliable D call. CDR1 is SNHLY, CDR2 FYNNEI, per germline. This CDR3 region has 14 residues. The V and J ends lost 3 bases and 0 bases respectively, with 6 bases between them. The CDR3 reads CASSDRNSNQPQHF. Here the CDR3 DNA reads TGTGCCAGCAGTGACAGGAATAGCAATCAGCCCCAGCATTTT.

The chain recombines TRBV19 with TRBJ2-3, with D possibly TRBD2 on 5 matching bases. The CDR3 is 15 amino acids. Germline V CDR1 and CDR2: LNHDA, SQIVND (reference sequence). V lost 5 bases, J lost 1 base, and 13 bases lay in between. The CDR3 nucleotides read TGTGCCAGTAGTTTAGGACTGTTTGGCACAGATACGCAGTATTTT. Its translation: CASSLGLFGTDTQYF.

Here the CDR3 reads CASSSGQAGYTF. CDR3 bases: TGTGCCAGCAGTTCTGGACAGGCCGGCTACACCTTC. The chain combines TRBV27 with TRBJ1-2; 7 bases map to TRBD1. This CDR3 has 12 residues. The junction had 4 bases not matched to a gene; V was cut back by 4 bases and J by 8 bases. Germline V CDR1 and CDR2: MNHEY, SMNVEV (reference sequence).

Only one count was recorded for this clonotype. The genes are TRBV7-9 and TRBJ2-7; 7 positions agree with TRBD2. The junction had 3 bases not matched to a gene; V was cut back by 4 bases and J by 3 bases. Germline values: CDR1 SEHNR, CDR2 FQNEAQ (reference sequence). The CDR3 is made up of 13 amino acids. As DNA, the CDR3 is TGTGCCAGCAGCTACGGGACTAACTACGAGCAGTACTTC. Amino acid sequence: CASSYGTNYEQYF.

V gene TRBV7-2 combines with J gene TRBJ1-3; no clear D. CDR3 length: 15 amino acids. V was shortened by 5 bases and J by 0 bases, with 11 bases between the two germline ends. The germline V gene encodes CDR1 SGHTA and CDR2 FQGNSA. This CDR3 is CASSLVLSSGNTIYF. In DNA, the CDR3 is TGTGCCAGCAGCCTCGTTTTAAGCTCTGGAAACACCATATATTTT. The entire variable domain, with the rest obtained from reference TRBV7-2 and TRBJ1-3, is as follows: GAGVSQSPSNKVTEKGKDVELRCDPISGHTALYWYRQSLGQGLEFLIYFQGNSAPDKSGLPSDRFSAERTGGSVSTLTIQRTQQEDSAVYLCASSLVLSSGNTIYFGEGSWLTVV.

This clonotype was observed a handful of times. This sequence joins TRBV11-3 and TRBJ2-1; 7 bases line up with TRBD2. Trimming removed 5 bases from V and 2 bases from J; junction bases left unmatched: 9. The CDR3 has 16 residues. Per the germline V gene, CDR1 is SGHNT and CDR2 is YENEEA. CDR3 in amino acids: CASSPLGRGAYNEQFF. The DNA of the CDR3 is TGTGCCAGCAGCCCACTGGGACGGGGGGCCTACAATGAGCAGTTCTTC.

The rearrangement uses TRBV6-2 or TRBV6-3 and TRBJ1-6; possibly TRBD1 for D (5 bases). The V and J ends lost 2 bases and 10 bases respectively, with 12 bases between them. The CDR3 consists of 14 residues. Germline values: CDR1 MNHEY, CDR2 SVGEGT. The CDR3 here is CASSYRQGDSPLHF. The CDR3 DNA reads as TGTGCCAGCAGTTACCGGCAGGGAGACTCACCCCTCCACTTT.

The rearrangement uses TRBV27 and TRBJ1-5, with 7 bases aligning to TRBD1. The V segment lost 0 bases and the J segment 3 bases; nucleotides outside the gene matches: 2. Per germline, CDR1 MNHEY and CDR2 SMNVEV (reference sequence). The CDR3 loop spans 15 amino acids. The CDR3 spells CASSLSGGANQPQHF. The CDR3 DNA reads as TGTGCCAGCAGTTTATCAGGGGGCGCCAATCAGCCCCAGCATTTT.

This clonotype appeared once. V is TRBV20-1 and J is TRBJ2-1, with TRBD2 matching 7 bases. Germline V gene data show CDR1 as DFQATT and CDR2 as SNEGSKA (reference sequence). The CDR3 covers 14 residues. The CDR3 protein is CSPKAVRGFNEQFF. CDR3 in DNA: TGCAGCCCCAAAGCAGTGCGGGGGTTCAATGAGCAGTTCTTC.

This chain uses TRBV28 with TRBJ2-4; 10 positions match TRBD1. Germline loops: CDR1 MDHEN, CDR2 SYDVKM. The CDR3 runs to 13 residues. Unmatched junction bases numbered 8, after V lost 6 bases and J lost 12 bases. CDR3 nucleotides: TGTGCCAGCAGCCTAATAGGGGACAGGGGTCAGTACTTC. Translated, it gives CASSLIGDRGQYF. Combining the CDR3 with reference TRBV28 and TRBJ2-4 gives the whole variable domain DVKVTQSSRYLVKRTGEKVFLECVQDMDHENMFWYRQDPGLGLRLIYFSYDVKMKEKGDIPEGYSVSREKKERFSLILESASTNQTSMYLCASSLIGDRGQYFGAGTRLSVL.

DNA of the CDR3: TGCAGTGCTAGGTCGAGGGGCAGAAGCTCCTATAATTCACCCCTCCACTTT. It specifies CSARSRGRSSYNSPLHF. The chain is built from TRBV20-1 and TRBJ1-6; possible D gene TRBD1, 5 bases. Germline V lookup: CDR1 DFQATT, CDR2 SNEGSKA (reference sequence). The CDR3 is 17 amino acids. Trimming left V 3 bases short and J 0 bases short, with 15 bases between.

This rearrangement joins TRBV5-6 to TRBJ1-6; no reliable D call. This CDR3 contains 18 residues. Trimming took 3 bases from V and 9 from J, leaving 25 bases between them. The germline V gene encodes CDR1 SGHDT and CDR2 YYEEEE. For the CDR3, the DNA is TGTGCCAGCAGCTGGTTTGGATCCGCGAGCCCCACCGGTTCACCCCTCCACTTT. Translating it yields CASSWFGSASPTGSPLHF.